This TCR beta chain was identified during a study of T cell changes during pregnancy in multiple sclerosis. Germline V CDR1 and CDR2: SGHTA, FQGNSA. After removal of 7 bases from V and 3 bases from J, the junction contained 5 bases not matched to a gene. This CDR3 is built from 14 residues. The data were produced by immunoSEQ multiplex PCR, yet TCRdb's version contains in-frame clones alone and is incomplete. The sample yields 100,000 to 110,000 clones, around 92% seen once. V is TRBV7-2 and J is TRBJ1-1; 10 nucleotides match TRBD1. This TCR derives from a female donor with multiple sclerosis, enrolled in a pregnancy study. The sequences come from peripheral blood, collected after pregnancy. CDR3 DNA: TGTGCCAGCATTTCGGGACAGGGGTACACTGAAGCTTTCTTT. Translating it yields CASISGQGYTEAFF.